The clone carrying this T cell receptor (beta chain) was observed at least ten times. Antigen unknown. These data come from a study of T cells after yellow fever vaccination. Overall study: SMART-Seq v4 Ultra Low Input served to prepare low-cell-number fractions.

One entry per CDR3 protein results from TCRdb running MiXCR on the 5' RACE reads. The profile shows about 350,000 distinct CDR3 sequences, 12% of them singletons. Germline V gives CDR1 DFQATT, CDR2 SNEGSKA (reference sequence). V lost 3 bases, J lost 3 bases, and 6 bases stayed unmatched. CDR3 size: 14 residues. Study observations and caveats: Most primary-vaccination clones reappeared after the booster (about 97% CD4, approximately 88% CD8). The study found a weaker secondary response that peaked faster, day 5 versus 15. Contamination by abundant bulk-population clonotypes could be present in FACS-sorted repertoires.

The input for sequencing was CD4+ T cells sorted from PBMCs, taken 15 days after the yellow fever booster vaccination. The source is a man between 18 and 29 years old who received the YFV17D yellow fever vaccine. The gene calls are TRBV20-1 and TRBJ2-3, with TRBD2 identical over 7 bases. Here the CDR3 reads CSARSGLGTDTQYF. DNA for the CDR3: TGCAGTGCTAGGTCAGGACTAGGGACAGATACGCAGTATTTT.